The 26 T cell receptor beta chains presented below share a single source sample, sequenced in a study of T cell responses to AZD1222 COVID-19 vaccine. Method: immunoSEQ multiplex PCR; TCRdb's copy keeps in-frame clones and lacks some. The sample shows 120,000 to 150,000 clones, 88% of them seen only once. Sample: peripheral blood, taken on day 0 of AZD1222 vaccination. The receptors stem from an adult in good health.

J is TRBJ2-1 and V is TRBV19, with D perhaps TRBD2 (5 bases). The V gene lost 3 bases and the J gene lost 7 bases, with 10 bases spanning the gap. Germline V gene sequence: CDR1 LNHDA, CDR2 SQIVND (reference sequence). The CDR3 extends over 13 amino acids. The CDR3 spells CASSIAGVNEQFF. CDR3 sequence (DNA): TGTGCCAGTAGTATTGCCGGGGTAAATGAGCAGTTCTTC.

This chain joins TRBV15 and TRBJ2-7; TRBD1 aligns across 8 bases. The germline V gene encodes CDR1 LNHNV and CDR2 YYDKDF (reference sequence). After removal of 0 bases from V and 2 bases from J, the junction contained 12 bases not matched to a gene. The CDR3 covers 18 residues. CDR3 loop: CATSRDPSLGGQAYEQYF. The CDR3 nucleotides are TGTGCCACCAGCAGAGATCCCTCCCTGGGGGGACAGGCCTACGAGCAGTACTTC. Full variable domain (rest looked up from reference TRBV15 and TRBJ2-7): DAMVIQNPRYQVTQFGKPVTLSCSQTLNHNVMYWYQQKSSQAPKLLFHYYDKDFNNEADTPDNFQSRRPNTSFCFLDIRSPGLGDTAMYLCATSRDPSLGGQAYEQYFGPGTRLTVT.

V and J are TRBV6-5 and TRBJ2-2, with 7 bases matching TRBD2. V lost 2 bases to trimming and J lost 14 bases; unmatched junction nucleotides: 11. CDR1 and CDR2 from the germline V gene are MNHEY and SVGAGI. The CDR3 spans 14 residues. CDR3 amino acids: CASSYGGGTVSLFF. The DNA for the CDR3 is TGTGCCAGCAGTTACGGGGGGGGGACCGTCTCTCTGTTTTTT.

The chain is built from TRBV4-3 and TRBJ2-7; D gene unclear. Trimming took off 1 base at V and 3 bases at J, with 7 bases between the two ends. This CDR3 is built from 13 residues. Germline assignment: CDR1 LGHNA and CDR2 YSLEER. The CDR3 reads CASSQGLGYEQYF. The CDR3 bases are TGCGCCAGCAGCCAAGGGCTCGGCTACGAGCAGTACTTC.

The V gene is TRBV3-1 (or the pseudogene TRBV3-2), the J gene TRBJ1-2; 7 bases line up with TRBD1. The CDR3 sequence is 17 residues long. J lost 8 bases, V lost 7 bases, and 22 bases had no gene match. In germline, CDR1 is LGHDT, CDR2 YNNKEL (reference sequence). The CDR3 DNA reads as TGTGCCAGCACCTTAAGAGGGGGCAGGGGAACGTTGGGAGGCTACACCTTC. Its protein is CASTLRGGRGTLGGYTF.

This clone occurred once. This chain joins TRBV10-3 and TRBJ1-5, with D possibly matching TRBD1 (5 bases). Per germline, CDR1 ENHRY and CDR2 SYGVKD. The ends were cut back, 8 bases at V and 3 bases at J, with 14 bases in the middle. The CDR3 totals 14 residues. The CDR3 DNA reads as TGTGCCATCTCTGGGGCCCAGGCCAATCAGCCCCAGCATTTT. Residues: CAISGAQANQPQHF.

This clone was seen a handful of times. The CDR3 spells CASSYSPGSFYEQYF. In DNA, the CDR3 is TGTGCCAGCAGTTACAGCCCGGGCAGCTTCTACGAGCAGTACTTC. The V gene is TRBV6-2 or TRBV6-3, the J gene TRBJ2-7; D is undetermined. CDR1 and CDR2 (germline): MNHEY, SVGEGT. The CDR3 is made up of 15 amino acids. V was trimmed by 2 bases and J by 3 bases, leaving 14 bases between them.

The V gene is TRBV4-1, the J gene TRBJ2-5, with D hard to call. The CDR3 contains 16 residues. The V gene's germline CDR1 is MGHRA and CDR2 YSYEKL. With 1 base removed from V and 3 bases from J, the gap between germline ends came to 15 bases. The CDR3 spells CASSQAKRANKETQYF. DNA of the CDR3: TGCGCCAGCAGCCAAGCGAAAAGGGCCAATAAAGAGACCCAGTACTTC.

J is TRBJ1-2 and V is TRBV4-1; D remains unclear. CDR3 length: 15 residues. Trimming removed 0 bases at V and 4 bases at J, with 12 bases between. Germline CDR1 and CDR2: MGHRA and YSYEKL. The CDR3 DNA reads TGCGCCAGCAGCCAAGATTGGGGTCAAGGCTATGGCTACACCTTC. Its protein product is CASSQDWGQGYGYTF.

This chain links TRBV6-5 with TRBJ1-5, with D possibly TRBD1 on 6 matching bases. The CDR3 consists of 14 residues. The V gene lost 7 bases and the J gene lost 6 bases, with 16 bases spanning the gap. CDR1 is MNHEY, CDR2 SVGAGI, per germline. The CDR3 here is CASILGGGGQPQHF. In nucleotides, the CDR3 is TGTGCCAGCATTCTAGGAGGGGGTGGTCAGCCCCAGCATTTT.

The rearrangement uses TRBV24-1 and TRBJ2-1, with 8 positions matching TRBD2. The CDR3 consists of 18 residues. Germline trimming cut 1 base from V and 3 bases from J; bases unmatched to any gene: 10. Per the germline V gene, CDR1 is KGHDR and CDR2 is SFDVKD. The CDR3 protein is CATSDFGTGTRHYNEQFF. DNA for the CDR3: TGTGCCACCAGTGATTTTGGAACCGGGACTAGGCACTACAATGAGCAGTTCTTC.

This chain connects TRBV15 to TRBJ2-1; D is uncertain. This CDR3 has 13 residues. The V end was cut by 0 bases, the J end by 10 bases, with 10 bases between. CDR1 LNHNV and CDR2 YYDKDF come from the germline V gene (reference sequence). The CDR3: CATSRDNSAEQFF. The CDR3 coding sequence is TGTGCCACCAGCAGAGACAACTCCGCCGAGCAGTTCTTC.

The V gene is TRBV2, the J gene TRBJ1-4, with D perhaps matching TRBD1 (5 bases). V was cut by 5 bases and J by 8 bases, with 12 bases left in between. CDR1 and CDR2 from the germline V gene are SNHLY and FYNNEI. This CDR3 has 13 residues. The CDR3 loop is CASSPDSREKLFF. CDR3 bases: TGTGCCAGCAGTCCTGACAGCAGAGAAAAACTGTTTTTT.

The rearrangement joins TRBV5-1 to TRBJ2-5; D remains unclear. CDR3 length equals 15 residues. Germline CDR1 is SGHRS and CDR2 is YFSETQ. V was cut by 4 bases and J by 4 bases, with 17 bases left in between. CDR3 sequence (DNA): TGCGCCAGCAGCCCGGGCCTTACCTCGGGAGAGACCCAGTACTTC. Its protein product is CASSPGLTSGETQYF. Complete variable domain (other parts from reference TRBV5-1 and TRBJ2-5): KAGVTQTPRYLIKTRGQQVTLSCSPISGHRSVSWYQQTPGQGLQFLFEYFSETQRNKGNFPGRFSGRQFSNSRSEMNVSTLELGDSALYLCASSPGLTSGETQYFGPGTRLLVL.

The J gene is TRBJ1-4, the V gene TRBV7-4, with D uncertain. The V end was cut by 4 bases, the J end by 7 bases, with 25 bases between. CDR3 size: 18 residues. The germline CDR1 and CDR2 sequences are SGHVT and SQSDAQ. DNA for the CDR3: TGTGCCAGCAGCTCCAAACCCCGGACCGGCGGCGACGGTGAAAAACTGTTTTTT. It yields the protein CASSSKPRTGGDGEKLFF.

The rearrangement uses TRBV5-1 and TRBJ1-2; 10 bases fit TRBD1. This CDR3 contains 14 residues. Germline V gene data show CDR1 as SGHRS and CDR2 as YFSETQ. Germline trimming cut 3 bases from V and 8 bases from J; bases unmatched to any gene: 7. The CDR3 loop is CASSYLGQGKGYTF. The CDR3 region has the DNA TGCGCCAGCAGCTATTTGGGACAGGGGAAAGGCTACACCTTC.

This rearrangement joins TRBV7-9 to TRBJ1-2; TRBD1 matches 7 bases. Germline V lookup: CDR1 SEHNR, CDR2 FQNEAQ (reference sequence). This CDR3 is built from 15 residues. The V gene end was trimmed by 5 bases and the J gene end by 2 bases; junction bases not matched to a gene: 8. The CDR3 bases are TGTGCCAGCAGCGCCCGACAGGGTTCCAACTATGGCTACACCTTC. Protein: CASSARQGSNYGYTF.

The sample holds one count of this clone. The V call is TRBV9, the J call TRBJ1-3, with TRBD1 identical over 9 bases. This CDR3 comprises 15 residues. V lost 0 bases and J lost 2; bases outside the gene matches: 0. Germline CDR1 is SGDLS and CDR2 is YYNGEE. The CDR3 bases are TGTGCCAGCAGCGTAGGACAGGGGGCTGGAAACACCATATATTTT. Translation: CASSVGQGAGNTIYF. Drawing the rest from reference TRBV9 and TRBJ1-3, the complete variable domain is DSGVTQTPKHLITATGQRVTLRCSPRSGDLSVYWYQQSLDQGLQFLIQYYNGEERAKGNILERFSAQQFPDLHSELNLSSLELGDSALYFCASSVGQGAGNTIYFGEGSWLTVV.

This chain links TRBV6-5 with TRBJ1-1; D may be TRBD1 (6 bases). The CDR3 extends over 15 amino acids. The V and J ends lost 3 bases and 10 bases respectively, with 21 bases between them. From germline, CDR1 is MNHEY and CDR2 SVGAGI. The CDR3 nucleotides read TGTGCCAGCAGTTATATCAGCAGGGGAAACCTGAGAGCTTTCTTT. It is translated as CASSYISRGNLRAFF.

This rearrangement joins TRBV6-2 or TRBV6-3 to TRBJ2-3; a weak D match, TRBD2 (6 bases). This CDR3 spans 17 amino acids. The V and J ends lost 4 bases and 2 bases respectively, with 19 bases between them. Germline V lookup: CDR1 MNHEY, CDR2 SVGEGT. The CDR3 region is CASSFSPGGILTDTQYF. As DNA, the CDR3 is TGTGCCAGCAGTTTTTCACCTGGGGGGATACTCACAGATACGCAGTATTTT.

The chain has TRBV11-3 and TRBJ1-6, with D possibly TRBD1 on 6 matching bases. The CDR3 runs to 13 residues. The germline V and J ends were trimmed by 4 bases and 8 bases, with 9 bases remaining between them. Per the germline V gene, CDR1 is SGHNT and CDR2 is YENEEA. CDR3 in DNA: TGTGCCAGCAGCTGGACAGTAGATTCACCCCTCCACTTT. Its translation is CASSWTVDSPLHF.

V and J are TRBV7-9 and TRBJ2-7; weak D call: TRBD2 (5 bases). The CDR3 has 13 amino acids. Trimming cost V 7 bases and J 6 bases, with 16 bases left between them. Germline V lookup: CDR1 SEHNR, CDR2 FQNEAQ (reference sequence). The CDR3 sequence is CASNEGTPGEQYF. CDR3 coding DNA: TGTGCCAGCAACGAGGGAACCCCCGGCGAGCAGTACTTC. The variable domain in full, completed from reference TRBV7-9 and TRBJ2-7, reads DTGVSQNPRHKITKRGQNVTFRCDPISEHNRLYWYRQTLGQGPEFLTYFQNEAQLEKSRLLSDRFSAERPKGSFSTLEIQRTEQGDSAMYLCASNEGTPGEQYFGPGTRLTVT.

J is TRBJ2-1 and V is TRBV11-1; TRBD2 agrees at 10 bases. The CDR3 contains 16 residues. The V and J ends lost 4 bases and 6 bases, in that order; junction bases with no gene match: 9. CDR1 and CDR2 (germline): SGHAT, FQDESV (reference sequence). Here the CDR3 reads CASSSPFQRGGNEQFF. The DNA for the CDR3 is TGTGCCAGCAGCTCCCCTTTTCAGCGGGGGGGCAATGAGCAGTTCTTC.

CDR3 protein: CATSLGSGNTIYF. In DNA, the CDR3 is TGTGCCACTTCACTGGGGTCTGGAAACACCATATATTTT. The V gene is TRBV10-3, the J gene TRBJ1-3; no reliable D call. V was pared by 10 bases and J by 1 base, with 11 bases between. The CDR3 is 13 amino acids. CDR1 and CDR2 from the germline V gene are ENHRY and SYGVKD.

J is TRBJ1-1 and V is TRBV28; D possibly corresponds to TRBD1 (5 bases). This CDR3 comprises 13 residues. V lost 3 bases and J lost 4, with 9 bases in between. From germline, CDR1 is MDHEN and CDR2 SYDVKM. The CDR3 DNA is TGTGCCAGCAGTTTGTGGGGGGGCACTGAAGCTTTCTTT. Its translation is CASSLWGGTEAFF.

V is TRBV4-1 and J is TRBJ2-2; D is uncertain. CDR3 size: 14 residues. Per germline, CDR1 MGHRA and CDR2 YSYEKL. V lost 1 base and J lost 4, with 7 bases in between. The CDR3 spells CASSQVDPTGELFF. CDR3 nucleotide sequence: TGCGCCAGCAGCCAAGTTGACCCCACCGGGGAGCTGTTTTTT.